The next 23 T cell receptor beta chains were all read from a single sample in a study of immune heterogeneity within non-small cell lung tumors. Using 32 V and 13 J primers, multiplex PCR amplified TCR beta CDR3. Each CDR3 protein gets one entry after TCRdb re-called the multiplex PCR reads with MiXCR. The sample has approximately 3,000 distinct CDR3 sequences, under 55% seen once. Template came from bulk tumor genomic DNA, at approximately 600 ng per sample. Biopsy collection occurred during surgery, with several far-apart biopsies per primary tumor. Untreated, newly diagnosed non-small cell lung cancer patients underwent curative surgery. The sequenced sample was lung tumor tissue. The receptors stem from a man aged 55 to 70 with non-small cell lung cancer.

A note on this clonotype: A much larger clone lies one base from this, so it may be a read error. The V gene is TRBV18, the J gene TRBJ2-3, with unresolved D. CDR1 KGHSH and CDR2 LQKENI come from the germline V gene. This CDR3 spans 11 amino acids. CDR3 in DNA: TGTGTCAGCCAAAACACAGATACGCAGTATTTT. As protein: CVSQNTDTQYF.

CDR3 sequence (DNA): TGCAGTGCTAGAGATTTACGACCCCTCGGGGACACTGAAGCTTTCTTT. Translating it yields CSARDLRPLGDTEAFF. The chain joins TRBV20-1 to TRBJ1-1, with no clear D. The CDR3 covers 16 residues. Germline V gene sequence: CDR1 DFQATT, CDR2 SNEGSKA (reference sequence). V was cut by 0 bases and J by 3 bases, with 17 bases left in between.

This clonotype is a singleton in its sample. The CDR3 reads CASEKRRGTPGGNEQFF. CDR3 coding DNA: TGTGCCAGCGAAAAGAGAAGGGGAACCCCAGGGGGAAATGAGCAGTTCTTC. This chain connects TRBV6-2 or TRBV6-3 to TRBJ2-1; 7 bases align to TRBD1. V lost 8 bases, J lost 7 bases, and 20 bases stayed unmatched. The CDR3 is 17 amino acids. CDR1 is MNHEY and CDR2 is SVGEGT in the germline V gene.

As to this clonotype: This clone may be a read error of a much larger clone one base away. The chain couples TRBV29-1 to TRBJ1-2; D gene uncertain. The germline CDR1 and CDR2 sequences are SQVTM and ANQGSEA. The CDR3 length is 13 residues. V shed 4 bases and J shed 1 base, with 10 bases lying between them. This CDR3 is CSVVEVINYGYTF. Here the CDR3 DNA reads TGCAGCGTTGTTGAGGTTATTAACTATGGCTACACCTTC.

This chain connects TRBV6-1 to TRBJ1-4; weak D call: TRBD1 (5 bases). Trimming took 6 bases from V and 0 from J, leaving 11 bases between them. From germline, CDR1 is MNHNS and CDR2 SASEGT. CDR3 length equals 15 residues. The CDR3 region has the DNA TGTGCCAGCAGAAGGGGCTCTGCAACTAATGAAAAACTGTTTTTT. This codes for CASRRGSATNEKLFF.

V and J are TRBV7-3 and TRBJ2-2; no firm D call. V was pared by 1 base and J by 0 bases, with 12 bases between. The CDR3 is 17 residues long. Germline values: CDR1 SGHTA, CDR2 FQGTGA. The CDR3 is CASSLNPDVSNTGELFF. CDR3 sequence (DNA): TGTGCCAGCAGCTTAAACCCGGACGTATCGAACACCGGGGAGCTGTTTTTT.

By proportion, this clonotype is medium-sized. The chain couples TRBV24-1 to TRBJ2-3; TRBD1 aligns across 8 bases. There are 16 residues in the CDR3. Germline CDR1 is KGHDR and CDR2 is SFDVKD. The ends lost 4 bases at V and 6 bases at J; junction bases unmatched: 11. CDR3: CATSDRTGNLWDTQYF. The CDR3 DNA is TGTGCCACCAGTGACCGGACAGGGAATCTTTGGGATACGCAGTATTTT.

CDR3 sequence (DNA): TGTGCCAGTAGTATTCTGGACTCCTACAATGAGCAGTTCTTC. Protein: CASSILDSYNEQFF. The chain carries TRBV19 and TRBJ2-1; D is undetermined. The ends were cut back, 3 bases at V and 0 bases at J, with 6 bases in the middle. CDR3 size: 14 residues. The V gene's germline CDR1 is LNHDA and CDR2 SQIVND (reference sequence).

This clonotype was seen more than once but under ten times. A much bigger clone sits one base away, suggesting this may be a read error. The chain has TRBV24-1 and TRBJ2-2; 8 nucleotides match TRBD2. This CDR3 contains 13 residues. The V gene's germline CDR1 is KGHDR and CDR2 SFDVKD. CDR3 DNA: TGTGACACCGGGACTAGGAACACCGGGGAGCTGTTTTTT. It is translated as CDTGTRNTGELFF.

Concerning this clonotype: A much larger clonotype is one base distant, so this may be a read error. The chain recombines TRBV7-9 with TRBJ1-3; no clear D gene. This CDR3 spans 13 amino acids. CDR1 and CDR2 from the germline V gene are SEHNR and FQNEAQ (reference sequence). The CDR3 region is CASSLASGNNIYF. DNA for the CDR3: TGTGCCAGCAGCTTAGCCAGCGGAAACAACATATATTTT.

The V call is TRBV7-9, the J call TRBJ2-4; 9 bases are a match to TRBD1. This CDR3 spans 16 amino acids. V lost 1 base and J lost 8; bases outside the gene matches: 9. Germline loops: CDR1 SEHNR, CDR2 FQNEAQ (reference sequence). The CDR3 DNA follows: TGTGCCAGCAGCTTAGGGGAAACAGGGGGCGGGGACATTCAGTACTTC. This sequence encodes CASSLGETGGGDIQYF.

V gene TRBV27 combines with J gene TRBJ2-7; 7 nucleotides agree with TRBD1. CDR3 length: 13 amino acids. CDR1 and CDR2 (germline): MNHEY, SMNVEV (reference sequence). After removal of 4 bases from V and 6 bases from J, the junction contained 6 bases not matched to a gene. The CDR3 sequence is CASSSYRGSEQYF. In DNA, the CDR3 is TGTGCCAGCAGTTCTTACAGGGGAAGCGAGCAGTACTTC.

This clonotype is medium-sized (0.01 to 0.1%) within its sample. V usage is TRBV3-1 and J usage is TRBJ2-3; perhaps TRBD1 as D (5 bases). This CDR3 contains 16 residues. Germline CDR1 reads LGHDT; CDR2 reads YNNKEL (reference sequence). Trimming pared 1 base from V and 0 bases from J, leaving 11 bases between. CDR3 sequence (DNA): TGTGCCAGCAGCCAAGGACCAGGGCCTAGCACAGATACGCAGTATTTT. Protein product: CASSQGPGPSTDTQYF.

This clonotype is deemed medium-sized (0.01 to 0.1%). This chain connects TRBV10-1 to TRBJ2-5, with 8 nucleotides matching TRBD2. The CDR3 runs to 15 residues. Germline V CDR1 and CDR2: WNHNN, SYGVQD (reference sequence). Trimming took 6 bases from V and 1 from J; bases not matched to a gene: 7. The CDR3, as DNA: TGCGCCAGCAGCGCCGGGACTAGTCTCCAAGAGACCCAGTACTTC. This gives the protein CASSAGTSLQETQYF.

The chain links TRBV2 to TRBJ2-7; 7 bases agree with TRBD1. The CDR3 covers 13 residues. Germline V gene sequence: CDR1 SNHLY, CDR2 FYNNEI. V lost 6 bases, J lost 4 bases, and 6 bases stayed unmatched. The CDR3, as DNA: TGTGCCAGCAGACGGGACAGAACATACGAGCAGTACTTC. Translated, it gives CASRRDRTYEQYF.

The rearrangement joins TRBV10-3 to TRBJ1-2; 8 bases map to TRBD1. Germline assignment: CDR1 ENHRY and CDR2 SYGVKD. V gave up 3 bases and J gave up 4 bases; unmatched junction bases: 7. The CDR3 is 15 amino acids. The CDR3 DNA sequence: TGTGCCATCAGTGAAGCCCCAGGGGGCGGCTATGGCTACACCTTC. It yields the protein CAISEAPGGGYGYTF.

This clonotype was seen only a few times. Since a much larger clone is just one base distant, this may be a read error. As DNA, the CDR3 is TGTGCCAGTAGTAGGGGCTTGAATTCTGGCTACACCTTC. It encodes CASSRGLNSGYTF. The rearrangement uses TRBV19 and TRBJ1-2; D is possibly TRBD1 (5 bases). Deletions cut 4 bases from V and 7 bases from J, with 13 bases between. CDR3 length: 13 residues. The germline CDR1 and CDR2 sequences are LNHDA and SQIVND (reference sequence).

The chain combines TRBV4-2 with TRBJ2-7; D is perhaps TRBD2 (5 bases). CDR1 and CDR2 from the germline V gene are LGHNA and YNFKEQ. The CDR3 has 16 residues. Trimming took 0 bases from V and 3 from J, leaving 15 bases between them. The CDR3 here is CASSQDALVQFYEQYF. The DNA of the CDR3 is TGTGCCAGCAGCCAAGATGCACTAGTACAATTCTACGAGCAGTACTTC.

By sample fraction, this clonotype is medium-sized. This chain uses TRBV15 with TRBJ2-3; D perhaps matches TRBD2 (6 bases). V lost 1 base and J lost 4, with 12 bases in between. Per germline, CDR1 LNHNV and CDR2 YYDKDF (reference sequence). The CDR3 extends over 15 amino acids. The CDR3 region is CATSRVDSGADTQYF. The CDR3 DNA follows: TGTGCCACCAGCAGAGTGGATAGCGGTGCAGATACGCAGTATTTT. Looking up the rest from reference TRBV15 and TRBJ2-3 gives the full variable domain: DAMVIQNPRYQVTQFGKPVTLSCSQTLNHNVMYWYQQKSSQAPKLLFHYYDKDFNNEADTPDNFQSRRPNTSFCFLDIRSPGLGDTAMYLCATSRVDSGADTQYFGPGTRLTVL.

This clonotype was found a few times. CDR3 residues: CASGKIKNIQYF. The DNA of the CDR3 is TGTGCCAGCGGGAAAATCAAAAACATTCAGTACTTC. The V gene is TRBV27, the J gene TRBJ2-4; D call uncertain. The CDR3 is 12 residues long. Trimming removed 8 bases from V and 3 bases from J, with 8 bases in between. The germline V gene has CDR1 MNHEY and CDR2 SMNVEV (reference sequence).

The CDR3 loop reads CASSSPRGGSYEQYF. In DNA form, the CDR3 reads TGTGCCAGCAGTTCCCCCCGCGGGGGCTCCTACGAGCAGTACTTC. This chain uses TRBV6-5 with TRBJ2-7; TRBD2 matches at 7 bases. CDR1 is MNHEY, CDR2 SVGAGI, per germline. Trimming took 4 bases from V and 0 from J; bases not matched to a gene: 6. This CDR3 contains 15 residues.

In its sample, this clonotype ranks as medium-sized. The chain employs TRBV30 and TRBJ1-5; TRBD1 is a possible D gene (5 bases). With 2 bases removed from V and 2 bases from J, the gap between germline ends came to 7 bases. The CDR3 covers 13 residues. CDR1 GTSNPN and CDR2 SVGIG come from the germline V gene (reference sequence). The CDR3 region is CAWSPRGNQPQHF. The CDR3 nucleotides are TGTGCCTGGAGTCCCAGGGGCAATCAGCCCCAGCATTTT. The full variable domain, rest sourced from reference TRBV30 and TRBJ1-5, is SQTIHQWPATLVQPVGSPLSLECTVEGTSNPNLYWYRQAAGRGLQLLFYSVGIGQISSEVPQNLSASRPQDRQFILSSKKLLLSDSGFYLCAWSPRGNQPQHFGDGTRLSIL.

This clonotype is medium-sized within its sample. The chain employs TRBV5-1 and TRBJ1-6, with a tentative D call TRBD1 (6 bases). The V gene lost 7 bases and the J gene lost 7 bases, with 15 bases spanning the gap. Germline V lookup: CDR1 SGHRS, CDR2 YFSETQ. CDR3 size: 14 residues. In nucleotides, the CDR3 is TGCGCCAGCGCACAGGGACGGGACAATTCACCCCTCCACTTT. Amino acid sequence: CASAQGRDNSPLHF. The full variable domain, in which reference TRBV5-1 and TRBJ1-6 provide the parts outside the CDR3, is KAGVTQTPRYLIKTRGQQVTLSCSPISGHRSVSWYQQTPGQGLQFLFEYFSETQRNKGNFPGRFSGRQFSNSRSEMNVSTLELGDSALYLCASAQGRDNSPLHFGNGTRLTVT.